The 12 T cell receptor beta chains below all came from one sample that was sequenced in a study of control samples from healthy donors and cancer patients. The method was immunoSEQ multiplex PCR; TCRdb's version includes in-frame clones alone and lacks a portion of them. The table includes roughly 170,000 clones, roughly 93% detected once. Specimen: blood. These receptors all stem from an older woman in good health.

The CDR3, as DNA: TGTGCCAGCAGCCCACGCGCCGACACCAATCAGCCCCAGCATTTT. This sequence encodes CASSPRADTNQPQHF. This chain uses TRBV7-8 with TRBJ1-5, with D unclear. Germline V lookup: CDR1 SGHVS, CDR2 FQNEAQ. This CDR3 is built from 15 residues. Trimming took 5 bases from V and 3 from J, leaving 14 bases between them.

The chain employs TRBV9 and TRBJ1-1; a weak D match, TRBD1 (6 bases). The CDR3 runs to 15 residues. The germline V gene has CDR1 SGDLS and CDR2 YYNGEE. Trimming stripped 0 bases from V and 6 bases from J, with 15 bases between. The CDR3 sequence: CASSVAPMGGPEAFF. CDR3 bases: TGTGCCAGCAGCGTAGCCCCCATGGGGGGCCCTGAAGCTTTCTTT. The variable domain in full, completed from reference TRBV9 and TRBJ1-1, reads DSGVTQTPKHLITATGQRVTLRCSPRSGDLSVYWYQQSLDQGLQFLIQYYNGEERAKGNILERFSAQQFPDLHSELNLSSLELGDSALYFCASSVAPMGGPEAFFGQGTRLTVV.

This chain uses TRBV14 with TRBJ2-3; D perhaps matches TRBD2 (5 bases). This CDR3 is 14 amino acids long. The germline V gene encodes CDR1 SGHDN and CDR2 FVKESK. Trimming took off 1 base at V and 5 bases at J, with 10 bases between the two ends. CDR3 sequence: CASSQVGRGDTQYF. The CDR3 nucleotides are TGTGCCAGCAGCCAAGTCGGTCGGGGAGATACGCAGTATTTT.

The J gene is TRBJ2-7, the V gene TRBV14; D is ambiguous. The CDR3 is made up of 13 amino acids. V lost 4 bases, J lost 3 bases, and 10 bases lay in between. Germline values: CDR1 SGHDN, CDR2 FVKESK. The CDR3 DNA reads as TGTGCCAGCAGCCTCATGATGGACTACGAGCAGTACTTC. This gives the protein CASSLMMDYEQYF. The full variable domain, completed using reference TRBV14 and TRBJ2-7, is EAGVTQFPSHSVIEKGQTVTLRCDPISGHDNLYWYRRVMGKEIKFLLHFVKESKQDESGMPNNRFLAERTGGTYSTLKVQPAELEDSGVYFCASSLMMDYEQYFGPGTRLTVT.

This chain connects TRBV7-8 to TRBJ1-3, with D unresolved. The CDR3 runs to 15 residues. CDR1 is SGHVS and CDR2 is FQNEAQ in the germline V gene. V was shortened by 0 bases and J by 6 bases, with 12 bases between the two germline ends. In nucleotides, the CDR3 is TGTGCCAGCAGCTTAGCGCTGCGGAAAGAAAACACCATATATTTT. Translated: CASSLALRKENTIYF.

This chain links TRBV7-3 with TRBJ2-3; 9 nucleotides match TRBD1. Trimming cost V 0 bases and J 4 bases; bases outside gene matches: 8. Germline lookup yields CDR1 SGHTA and CDR2 FQGTGA. The length of the CDR3 is 17 residues. The CDR3 nucleotides read TGTGCCAGCAGCTTAACGGGACAGGGAACGGGCGCAGATACGCAGTATTTT. Protein product: CASSLTGQGTGADTQYF.

About this clone: The conserved closing phenylalanine or tryptophan is absent in this CDR3, likely reflecting a read error. V is TRBV5-1 and J is TRBJ1-2; 10 nucleotides line up with TRBD1. The length of the CDR3 is 15 residues. V dropped 5 bases and J dropped 6; count of bases not matched to a gene: 10. Germline V gene lookup returns CDR1 SGHRS and CDR2 YFSETQ. The CDR3: CASRPTTDRGHGYTL. In nucleotides, the CDR3 is TGCGCCAGCAGACCGACAACCGACAGGGGGCATGGCTACACCCTC.

The chain has TRBV5-6 and TRBJ2-3, with 7 bases identical to TRBD2. After removal of 4 bases from V and 1 base from J, the junction contained 6 bases not matched to a gene. The CDR3 totals 15 residues. Germline loops: CDR1 SGHDT, CDR2 YYEEEE. The CDR3 sequence: CASSPGGLRTDTQYF. CDR3 in DNA: TGTGCCAGCAGCCCGGGGGGACTACGCACAGATACGCAGTATTTT.

The chain carries TRBV5-1 and TRBJ2-4; D is uncertain. Trimming took off 4 bases at V and 3 bases at J, with 14 bases between the two ends. The CDR3 extends over 15 amino acids. Germline V gives CDR1 SGHRS, CDR2 YFSETQ. CDR3 in DNA: TGCGCCAGCAGCGCCGAGTACGTGGGCAAAAACATTCAGTACTTC. Translated: CASSAEYVGKNIQYF.

J is TRBJ1-1 and V is TRBV14; TRBD1 matches at 7 bases. This CDR3 contains 16 residues. Germline values: CDR1 SGHDN, CDR2 FVKESK. V trimming: 5 bases; J trimming: 4 bases; junction bases outside the gene matches: 13. As DNA, the CDR3 is TGTGCCAGCAGCAGACAGGGAGGTACCCGGGGCACTGAAGCTTTCTTT. Its protein product is CASSRQGGTRGTEAFF.

Comment on this clone: The junction and the germline gene differ at one end; a read error may be behind it. The rearrangement uses TRBV7-2 and TRBJ2-3; no firm D call. The CDR3 extends over 14 amino acids. The V gene's germline CDR1 is SGHTA and CDR2 FQGNSA. The CDR3 region is CASSVALVADTQYF. The CDR3 DNA follows: TGTGCCAGCAGCGTAGCCCTTGTGGCGGATACGCAGTATTTT.

J is TRBJ1-2 and V is TRBV19; 8 bases match TRBD1. J was trimmed by 6 bases and V by 5 bases; bases with no gene match: 5. This CDR3 region has 13 residues. Germline V gene data show CDR1 as LNHDA and CDR2 as SQIVND (reference sequence). CDR3 region: CASSVRQGNGYTF. As DNA, the CDR3 is TGTGCCAGTAGTGTACGACAGGGGAATGGCTACACCTTC.